This TCR beta chain is drawn from a study of T cell responses to AZD1222 COVID-19 vaccine. Sequenced by immunoSEQ multiplex PCR; TCRdb stores in-frame clones only, minus some. The sample has roughly 200,000 clones; 70% to 90% are singletons. With 7 bases clipped from V and 4 bases from J, the junction kept 9 bases outside the gene matches. The CDR3 contains 14 residues. Germline V gene lookup returns CDR1 SQVTM and CDR2 ANQGSEA. Points on this clone: Its antigen remains unidentified.

Study outcomes and limitations: Spike-specific TCR breadth and depth were elevated following two AZD1222 doses. All repertoire sampling was performed exclusively after the peak T cell response. Targeting of unmutated variant regions was reportedly seen in nearly half of spike-specific TCRs.

The V call is TRBV29-1, the J call TRBJ1-2; 10 bases are a match to TRBD1. The sequence was collected from an adult in good health. The material was peripheral blood, obtained on day 0 of AZD1222 vaccination. The CDR3 here is CSGLDWTGGYGYTF. Written as DNA, the CDR3 is TGCAGCGGGCTGGACTGGACAGGGGGCTATGGCTACACCTTC.